This T cell receptor beta chain was retrieved from a study of response to subunit inactivated influenza vaccine. V was trimmed by 5 bases and J by 4 bases, leaving 17 bases between them. Germline assignment: CDR1 SEHNR and CDR2 FQNEAQ (reference sequence). This CDR3 contains 15 residues. TCRdb recomputed calls from the RT-PCR reads with MiXCR, one row per CDR3 protein. Of about 540,000 distinct CDR3 sequences in the sample, approximately 22% were seen once. These data were also filed under a second study, of T cells expressing NK-cell markers. From that study: Production of TCR beta cDNA relied on 5'RACE template switching with UMIs. HCMV seropositivity characterized most of the eight sequenced donors, and seronegativity one.

Source: CD4+ T cells sorted from PBMCs, taken 11 to 12 days after vaccination. The sequence was collected from a man aged 50 to 60 who received an inactivated influenza vaccine. The chain recombines TRBV7-9 with TRBJ2-5; either TRBD1 or TRBD2 may supply D (5 bases each). The CDR3 loop reads CASSTSTQGVETQYF. Written as DNA, the CDR3 is TGTGCCAGCAGCACCTCTACCCAGGGAGTAGAGACCCAGTACTTC.